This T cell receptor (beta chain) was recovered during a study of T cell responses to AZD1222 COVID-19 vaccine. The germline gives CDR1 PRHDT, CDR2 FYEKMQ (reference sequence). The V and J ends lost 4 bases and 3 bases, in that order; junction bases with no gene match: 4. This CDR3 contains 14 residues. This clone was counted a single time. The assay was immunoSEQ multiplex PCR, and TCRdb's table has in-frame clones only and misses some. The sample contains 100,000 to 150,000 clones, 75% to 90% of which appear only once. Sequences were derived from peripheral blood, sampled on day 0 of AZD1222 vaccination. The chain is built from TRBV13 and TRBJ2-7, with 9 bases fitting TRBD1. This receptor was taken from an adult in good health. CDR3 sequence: CASSSGQGNYEQYF. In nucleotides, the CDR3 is TGTGCCAGCAGCTCGGGACAGGGCAACTACGAGCAGTACTTC.